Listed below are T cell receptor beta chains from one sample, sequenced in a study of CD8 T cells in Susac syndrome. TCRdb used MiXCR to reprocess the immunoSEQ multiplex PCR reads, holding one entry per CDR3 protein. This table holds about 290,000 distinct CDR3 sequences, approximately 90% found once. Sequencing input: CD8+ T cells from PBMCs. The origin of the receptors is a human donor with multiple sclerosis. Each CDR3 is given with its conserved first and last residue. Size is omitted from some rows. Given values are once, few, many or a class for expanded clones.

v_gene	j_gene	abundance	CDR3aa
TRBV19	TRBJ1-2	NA	CASSISDGGLYGYTF
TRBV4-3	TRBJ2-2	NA	CASVDREKGGELFF
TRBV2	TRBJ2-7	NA	CASGQGMGEQYF
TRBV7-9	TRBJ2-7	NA	CASSGTWTGTAYEQYF
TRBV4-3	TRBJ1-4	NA	CASSQVEYNEKLFF
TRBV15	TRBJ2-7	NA	CATSSDRASWQYF
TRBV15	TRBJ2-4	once	CATSTQRGYIQYF
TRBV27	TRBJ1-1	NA	CASSFVWRNTEAFF
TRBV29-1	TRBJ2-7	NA	CSVARTIGYEQYF
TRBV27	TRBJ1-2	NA	CASSLSYPGGEGYTF
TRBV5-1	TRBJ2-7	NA	CASSSPLRPIEQYF
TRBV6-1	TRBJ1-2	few	CASSEALTLDAVKNYGYTF